These 13 T cell receptor beta chains originate from one sample sequenced in a study of PD-1 blockade in classical Hodgkin lymphoma. TCRdb's copy holds only in-frame clones and misses some; the assay was immunoSEQ multiplex PCR. The sample includes some 58,000 clones, about 88% seen only once; the top ten take less than 6.5%. No patient escaped relapse after autologous stem cell transplantation, and brentuximab vedotin exposure varied. The sequencing here drew on peripheral blood mononuclear cells (PBMCs), taken before the second cycle of nivolumab. The receptors were gathered from a human donor with classical Hodgkin lymphoma.

The chain employs TRBV6-1 and TRBJ2-2; D gene uncertain. CDR1 and CDR2 (germline): MNHNS, SASEGT. V was clipped by 5 bases and J by 7 bases, with 11 bases between them. This CDR3 region has 13 residues. CDR3 coding DNA: TGTGCCAGCAGTATTTCGGGCATCGGGGAGCTGTTTTTT. Its protein is CASSISGIGELFF.

This clone was seen only once. In DNA, the CDR3 is TGTGCCAGCAGTCGGGGTCCAGCAACTAATGAAAAACTGTTTTTT. Translated, it gives CASSRGPATNEKLFF. The rearrangement uses TRBV2 and TRBJ1-4; no definite D call. Trimming pared 5 bases from V and 0 bases from J, leaving 10 bases between. This CDR3 comprises 15 residues. Germline CDR1 SNHLY, CDR2 FYNNEI.

In the case of this clone: This sample includes further DNA sequences coding for the same CDR3. The chain joins TRBV7-8 to TRBJ1-1, with D unresolved. The V end lost 1 base, the J end lost 1 base, and 7 bases lay between the germline ends. The CDR3 is 14 residues long. Germline CDR1 reads SGHVS; CDR2 reads FQNEAQ. The CDR3 bases are TGTGCCAGCAGCTTAGTCTCGGGGAACACTGAAGCTTTCTTT. Its translation is CASSLVSGNTEAFF.

The chain joins TRBV7-8 to TRBJ2-3, with TRBD2 matching over 8 bases. The germline gives CDR1 SGHVS, CDR2 FQNEAQ. The CDR3 extends over 14 amino acids. V was pared by 1 base and J by 5 bases, with 2 bases of the junction left unmatched. The CDR3 region has the DNA TGTGCCAGCAGCTTAGTAGCGGGGAAAGATACGCAGTATTTT. Residues: CASSLVAGKDTQYF.

This chain connects TRBV2 to TRBJ2-5; no clear D. The CDR3 is 14 amino acids. Trimming stripped 1 base from V and 5 bases from J, with 11 bases between. Germline values: CDR1 SNHLY, CDR2 FYNNEI. DNA for the CDR3: TGTGCCAGCAGTGAAGAAGGAGTTGCGGAGACCCAGTACTTC. Translation: CASSEEGVAETQYF.

This rearrangement joins TRBV19 to TRBJ2-3, with D possibly being TRBD1 (6 bases). The CDR3 is 14 amino acids. The V end was cut by 5 bases, the J end by 2 bases, with 11 bases between. CDR1 is LNHDA, CDR2 SQIVND, per germline (reference sequence). Written as DNA, the CDR3 is TGTGCCAGTAGTCTGGGGGCCCTCACAGATACGCAGTATTTT. The encoded protein is CASSLGALTDTQYF.

V and J are TRBV6-6 and TRBJ2-1; tentatively, D is TRBD1 or TRBD2 (6 bases each). The CDR3 is 15 amino acids. V lost 6 bases to trimming and J lost 4 bases, with 16 bases between them. The germline V gene encodes CDR1 MNHNY and CDR2 SVGAGI (reference sequence). This chain's CDR3 is CASSEGGISYNEQFF. The CDR3 nucleotides are TGTGCCAGCAGCGAAGGGGGGATCTCGTACAATGAGCAGTTCTTC.

The rearrangement joins TRBV28 to TRBJ2-7, with a weak D call TRBD2 (5 bases). Germline-derived CDR1 and CDR2 are MDHEN and SYDVKM. This CDR3 is 13 amino acids long. The V end lost 6 bases, the J end lost 4 bases, and 13 bases lay between the germline ends. Here the CDR3 reads CASRPPGRYEQYF. CDR3 nucleotide sequence: TGTGCCAGCAGGCCCCCGGGGAGATACGAGCAGTACTTC.

The chain uses TRBV5-1 and TRBJ2-1; possible D gene TRBD2, 7 bases. Germline V gene data show CDR1 as SGHRS and CDR2 as YFSETQ. The CDR3 covers 15 residues. The germline V and J ends were trimmed by 0 bases and 10 bases, with 17 bases remaining between them. The CDR3 DNA follows: TGCGCCAGCAGCTTGGCCGGGGGGCCAGTAGAGGAGCAGTTCTTC. Amino acid sequence: CASSLAGGPVEEQFF.

The V call is TRBV5-1, the J call TRBJ2-7; D is uncertain. V lost 4 bases to trimming and J lost 2 bases, with 7 bases between them. The CDR3 covers 12 residues. CDR1 and CDR2 (germline): SGHRS, YFSETQ. The CDR3 loop is CASSADAYEQYF. In DNA form, the CDR3 reads TGCGCCAGCAGCGCGGATGCCTACGAGCAGTACTTC.

The gene calls are TRBV2 and TRBJ1-2; no clear D. This CDR3 spans 11 amino acids. V gave up 7 bases and J gave up 4 bases, with 7 bases separating them. Germline loops: CDR1 SNHLY, CDR2 FYNNEI. CDR3 sequence reads: CASTQSYGYTF. Written as DNA, the CDR3 is TGTGCCAGCACTCAGTCCTATGGCTACACCTTC.

Comment on this clone: One end of the junction is discordant with germline, which a read error may explain. This sequence joins TRBV7-9 and TRBJ2-3; 8 positions agree with TRBD1. The germline CDR1 and CDR2 sequences are SEHNR and FQNEAQ (reference sequence). This CDR3 contains 11 residues. For the CDR3, the DNA is TGTGCCAGCAGCCGGGGACAGGTTCAGGGGTTT. It codes for CASSRGQVQGF. The whole variable domain, remainder taken from reference TRBV7-9 and TRBJ2-3, is DTGVSQNPRHKITKRGQNVTFRCDPISEHNRLYWYRQTLGQGPEFLTYFQNEAQLEKSRLLSDRFSAERPKGSFSTLEIQRTEQGDSAMYLCASSRGQVQGFGPGTRLTVL.

The rearrangement links TRBV6-5 to TRBJ2-2; the D is unclear. CDR1 MNHEY and CDR2 SVGAGI come from the germline V gene. This CDR3 has 12 residues. The germline V and J ends were trimmed by 7 bases and 0 bases, with 3 bases remaining between them. CDR3 loop: CASKTNTGELFF. The DNA for the CDR3 is TGTGCCAGCAAGACGAACACCGGGGAGCTGTTTTTT.